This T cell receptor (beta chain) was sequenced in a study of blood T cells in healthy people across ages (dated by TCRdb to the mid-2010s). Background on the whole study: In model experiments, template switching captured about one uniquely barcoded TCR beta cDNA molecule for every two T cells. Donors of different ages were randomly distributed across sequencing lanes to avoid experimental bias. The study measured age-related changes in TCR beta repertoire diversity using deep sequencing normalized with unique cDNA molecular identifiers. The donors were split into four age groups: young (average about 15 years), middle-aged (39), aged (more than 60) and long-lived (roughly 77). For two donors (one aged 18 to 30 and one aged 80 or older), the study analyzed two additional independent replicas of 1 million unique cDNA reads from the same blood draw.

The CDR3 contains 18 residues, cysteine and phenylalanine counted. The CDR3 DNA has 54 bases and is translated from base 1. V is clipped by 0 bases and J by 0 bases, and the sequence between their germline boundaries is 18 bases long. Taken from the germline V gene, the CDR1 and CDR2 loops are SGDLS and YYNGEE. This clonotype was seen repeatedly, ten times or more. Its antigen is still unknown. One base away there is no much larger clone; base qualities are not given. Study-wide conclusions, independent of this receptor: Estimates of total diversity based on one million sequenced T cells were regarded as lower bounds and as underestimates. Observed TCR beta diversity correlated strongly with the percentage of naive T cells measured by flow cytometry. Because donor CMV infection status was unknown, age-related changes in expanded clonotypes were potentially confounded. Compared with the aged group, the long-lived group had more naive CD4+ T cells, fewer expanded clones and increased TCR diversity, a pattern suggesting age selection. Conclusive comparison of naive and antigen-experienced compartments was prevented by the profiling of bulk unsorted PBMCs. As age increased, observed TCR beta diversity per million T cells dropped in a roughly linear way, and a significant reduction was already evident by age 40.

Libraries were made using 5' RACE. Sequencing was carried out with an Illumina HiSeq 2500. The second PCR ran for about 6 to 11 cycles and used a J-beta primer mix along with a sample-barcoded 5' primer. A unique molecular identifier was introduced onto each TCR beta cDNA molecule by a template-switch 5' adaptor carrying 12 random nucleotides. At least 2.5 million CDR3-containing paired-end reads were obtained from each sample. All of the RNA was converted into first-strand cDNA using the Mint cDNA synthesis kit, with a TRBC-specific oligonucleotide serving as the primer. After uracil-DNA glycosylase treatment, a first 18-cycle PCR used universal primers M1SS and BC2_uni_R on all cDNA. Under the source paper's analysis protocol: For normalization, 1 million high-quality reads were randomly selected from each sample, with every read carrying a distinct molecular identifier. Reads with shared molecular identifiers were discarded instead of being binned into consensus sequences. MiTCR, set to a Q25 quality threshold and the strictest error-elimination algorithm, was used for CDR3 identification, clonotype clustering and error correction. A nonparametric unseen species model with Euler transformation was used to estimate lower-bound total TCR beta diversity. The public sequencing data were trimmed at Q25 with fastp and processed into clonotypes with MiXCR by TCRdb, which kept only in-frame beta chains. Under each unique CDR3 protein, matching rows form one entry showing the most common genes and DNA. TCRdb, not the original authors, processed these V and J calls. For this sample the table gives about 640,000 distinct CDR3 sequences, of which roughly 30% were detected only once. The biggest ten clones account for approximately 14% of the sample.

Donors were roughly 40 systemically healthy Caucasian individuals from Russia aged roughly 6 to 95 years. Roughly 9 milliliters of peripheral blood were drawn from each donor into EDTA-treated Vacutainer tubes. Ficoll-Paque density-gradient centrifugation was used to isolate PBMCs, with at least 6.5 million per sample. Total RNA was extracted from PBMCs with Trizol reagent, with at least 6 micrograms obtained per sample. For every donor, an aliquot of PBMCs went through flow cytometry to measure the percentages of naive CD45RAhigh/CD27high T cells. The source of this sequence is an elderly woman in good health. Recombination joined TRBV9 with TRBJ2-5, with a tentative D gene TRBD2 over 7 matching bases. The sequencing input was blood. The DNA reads TGTGCCAGCAGCGTAGGCCCGGGGGGCCTTTCGTACCAAGAGACCCAGTACTTC. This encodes CASSVGPGGLSYQETQYF.